A selection of T cell receptor beta chains follows, all from one sample in a study of CD8 T cells in Susac syndrome. TCRdb independently ran MiXCR on the immunoSEQ multiplex PCR reads; one entry per CDR3 protein. Of under 200,000 distinct CDR3 sequences listed, 95% are singletons. Specimen: CD8+ T cells from PBMCs. Receptors originate from a human donor with Susac syndrome. The CDR3 runs from the conserved cysteine through the conserved F or W. D genes are given only for firm matches. The listing skips clone size in some rows; elsewhere it reads once, few, many or a size class.

V gene: TRBV5-1
J gene: TRBJ1-1
clone size: -
D gene: -
CDR3 DNA: TGCGCCAGCACCTTAAGGGACGGAGAAGCTTTCTTT
CDR3 protein: CASTLRDGEAFF

V gene: TRBV29-1
J gene: TRBJ2-1
clone size: -
D gene: TRBD2
CDR3 DNA: TGCAGCGTTGGCGGCCTAGCGGGAGGAGTGAATGAGCAGTTCTTC
CDR3 protein: CSVGGLAGGVNEQFF

V gene: TRBV6-5
J gene: TRBJ2-7
clone size: once
D gene: -
CDR3 DNA: TGTGCCAGCAGTTACTCGGGGCTGTACGAGCAGTACTTC
CDR3 protein: CASSYSGLYEQYF

V gene: TRBV15
J gene: TRBJ1-1
clone size: -
D gene: TRBD1
CDR3 DNA: TGTGCCACAAAGGGACAGGGATATGCTGAAGCTTTCTTT
CDR3 protein: CATKGQGYAEAFF

V gene: TRBV7-8
J gene: TRBJ1-1
clone size: -
D gene: -
CDR3 DNA: TGTGCCAGCAGCTTGGGACCGAGCACTGAAGCTTTCTTT
CDR3 protein: CASSLGPSTEAFF

V gene: TRBV4-1
J gene: TRBJ2-3
clone size: -
D gene: TRBD2
CDR3 DNA: TGCGCCAGCAGCCAAGGACTAGCGGGGGTCACAGATACGCAGTATTTT
CDR3 protein: CASSQGLAGVTDTQYF

V gene: TRBV25-1
J gene: TRBJ2-5
clone size: -
D gene: TRBD2
CDR3 DNA: TGTGCCAGCAGTGAAACGGGAGGCGGGGGCCAAGAGACCCAGTACTTC
CDR3 protein: CASSETGGGGQETQYF

V gene: TRBV19
J gene: TRBJ2-5
clone size: -
D gene: -
CDR3 DNA: TGTGCCAGTAGTATAGGGGCTAGGGTTGAGGGAGAGACCCAGTACTTC
CDR3 protein: CASSIGARVEGETQYF

V gene: TRBV5-1
J gene: TRBJ2-7
clone size: -
D gene: TRBD2
CDR3 DNA: TGCGCCAGCAGCTTGGGAGTAGCGGGCCGAAGCTCCTACGAGCAGTACTTC
CDR3 protein: CASSLGVAGRSSYEQYF

V gene: TRBV30
J gene: TRBJ1-2
clone size: -
D gene: TRBD1
CDR3 DNA: TGTGCCTGGAGTGGGGACAGAGACTGGGGCTATGGCTACACCTTC
CDR3 protein: CAWSGDRDWGYGYTF

V gene: TRBV20-1
J gene: TRBJ2-7
clone size: -
D gene: -
CDR3 DNA: TGCAGTGCTAGAGTACTCGGATCCTACGAGCAGTACTTC
CDR3 protein: CSARVLGSYEQYF

V gene: TRBV7-9
J gene: TRBJ2-1
clone size: -
D gene: TRBD2
CDR3 DNA: TGTGCCAGCAGCCCCCTAGCGGGGGCCGCCTACAATGAGCAGTTCTTC
CDR3 protein: CASSPLAGAAYNEQFF

V gene: TRBV5-1
J gene: TRBJ1-3
clone size: -
D gene: -
CDR3 DNA: TGCGCCAGCAGCGAGGGCGTCCCGGGACATCACACCATATATTTT
CDR3 protein: CASSEGVPGHHTIYF

V gene: TRBV5-4
J gene: TRBJ2-7
clone size: -
D gene: TRBD2
CDR3 DNA: TGTGCCAGCAGCTTATGGGGACTAGCGGGAGTCTACGAGCAGTACTTC
CDR3 protein: CASSLWGLAGVYEQYF

V gene: TRBV4-2
J gene: TRBJ2-5
clone size: -
D gene: TRBD2
CDR3 DNA: TGTGCCAGCAGCTTCCGGGACCGGGGGGGGACCCAGTACTTC
CDR3 protein: CASSFRDRGGTQYF

V gene: TRBV27
J gene: TRBJ1-2
clone size: -
D gene: -
CDR3 DNA: TGTGCCAGCAGTTTATCAGGGACGAGCGGCTACACCTTC
CDR3 protein: CASSLSGTSGYTF

V gene: TRBV3-1
J gene: TRBJ1-1
clone size: -
D gene: -
CDR3 DNA: TGTGCCAGCAGTTCTATAGGGGAAGGGAACACTGAAGCTTTCTTT
CDR3 protein: CASSSIGEGNTEAFF

V gene: TRBV5-1
J gene: TRBJ2-5
clone size: once
D gene: -
CDR3 DNA: TGCGCCAGCAGCTTGGGGGCAGCCTTTTCCCAAGAGACCCAGTACTTC
CDR3 protein: CASSLGAAFSQETQYF

V gene: TRBV30
J gene: TRBJ1-4
clone size: -
D gene: -
CDR3 DNA: TGTGCCTGGGAACCAAGGCGTCAGGGTGGAGAAAAACTGTTTTTT
CDR3 protein: CAWEPRRQGGEKLFF

V gene: TRBV29-1
J gene: TRBJ2-5
clone size: -
D gene: TRBD1
CDR3 DNA: TGCAGCGCGAGCAGGGGACAGGGGGCTGAGACCCAGTACTTC
CDR3 protein: CSASRGQGAETQYF

V gene: TRBV24-1
J gene: TRBJ2-5
clone size: -
D gene: TRBD1
CDR3 DNA: TGTGCCACCAGTGATGGTAGGACAGGGGGTTGGCAAGAGACCCAGTACTTC
CDR3 protein: CATSDGRTGGWQETQYF

V gene: TRBV3-1
J gene: TRBJ1-6
clone size: -
D gene: -
CDR3 DNA: TGTGCCAGCAGCCAAGAGTTCGGGGTCTCACCCCTCCACTTT
CDR3 protein: CASSQEFGVSPLHF

V gene: TRBV4-1
J gene: TRBJ2-1
clone size: -
D gene: -
CDR3 DNA: TGCGCCAGCAGCTATGGTCTTAACAATGAGCAGTTCTTC
CDR3 protein: CASSYGLNNEQFF

V gene: TRBV28
J gene: TRBJ1-1
clone size: -
D gene: -
CDR3 DNA: TGTGCCAGCAACCAGGTTATAGACACTGAAGCTTTCTTT
CDR3 protein: CASNQVIDTEAFF

V gene: TRBV20-1
J gene: TRBJ1-1
clone size: -
D gene: -
CDR3 DNA: TGCAGTGCTAGCAGTGTAGGGACGGCATACACTGAAGCTTTCTTT
CDR3 protein: CSASSVGTAYTEAFF

V gene: TRBV5-6
J gene: TRBJ2-1
clone size: -
D gene: -
CDR3 DNA: TGTGCCAGCAGTGGGGGCTATTACAATGAGCAGTTCTTC
CDR3 protein: CASSGGYYNEQFF

V gene: TRBV20-1
J gene: TRBJ1-5
clone size: -
D gene: -
CDR3 DNA: TGCAGTGCGGTTGGACTGTATAGCAATCAGCCCCAGCATTTT
CDR3 protein: CSAVGLYSNQPQHF

V gene: TRBV15
J gene: TRBJ1-6
clone size: -
D gene: -
CDR3 DNA: TGTGCCACCAGCAGAGATTGGGCCCAGTCTTCACCCCTCCACTTT
CDR3 protein: CATSRDWAQSSPLHF

V gene: TRBV25-1
J gene: TRBJ1-1
clone size: -
D gene: -
CDR3 DNA: TGTGCCAGCAGTGAATATATAGGCATGAACACTGAAGCTTTCTTT
CDR3 protein: CASSEYIGMNTEAFF

V gene: TRBV2
J gene: TRBJ2-7
clone size: -
D gene: -
CDR3 DNA: TGTGCCAGCAGTGAACACCAGGAATCGGTCGAGCAGTACTTC
CDR3 protein: CASSEHQESVEQYF

V gene: TRBV5-6
J gene: TRBJ2-1
clone size: -
D gene: TRBD1
CDR3 DNA: TGTGCCAGCAGCTTGAGCCGGGACAGGGTTCCTTATGAGCAGTTCTTC
CDR3 protein: CASSLSRDRVPYEQFF

V gene: TRBV5-4
J gene: TRBJ1-4
clone size: -
D gene: -
CDR3 DNA: TGTGCCAGCAGCCCCCAGGGAAACGGGGAGGAAAAACTGTTTTTT
CDR3 protein: CASSPQGNGEEKLFF

V gene: TRBV20-1
J gene: TRBJ1-1
clone size: -
D gene: -
CDR3 DNA: TGCAGTGCTAGAAATTCGCTAGGGTACACTGAAGCTTTCTTT
CDR3 protein: CSARNSLGYTEAFF

V gene: TRBV20-1
J gene: TRBJ2-5
clone size: -
D gene: -
CDR3 DNA: TGCAGTCTCCGTTGGGGCCAAGAGACCCAGTACTTC
CDR3 protein: CSLRWGQETQYF

V gene: TRBV2
J gene: TRBJ2-7
clone size: -
D gene: TRBD1
CDR3 DNA: TGTGCCAGCACTCTCGGGACAGGACTGGACGAGCAGTACTTC
CDR3 protein: CASTLGTGLDEQYF

V gene: TRBV7-8
J gene: TRBJ2-2
clone size: -
D gene: TRBD2
CDR3 DNA: TGTGCCAGCAGCTTAGATCTAGCGGGGGGGCCGACCGGGGAGCTGTTTTTT
CDR3 protein: CASSLDLAGGPTGELFF